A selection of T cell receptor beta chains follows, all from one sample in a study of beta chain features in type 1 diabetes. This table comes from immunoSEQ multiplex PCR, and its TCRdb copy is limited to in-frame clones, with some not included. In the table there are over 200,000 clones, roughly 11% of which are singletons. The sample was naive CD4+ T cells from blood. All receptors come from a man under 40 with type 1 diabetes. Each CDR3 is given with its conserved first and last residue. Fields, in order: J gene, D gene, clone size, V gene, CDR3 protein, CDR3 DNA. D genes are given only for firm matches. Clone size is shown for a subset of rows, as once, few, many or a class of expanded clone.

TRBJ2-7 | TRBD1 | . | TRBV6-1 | CASSEAMGQLYEQYF | TGTGCCAGCAGTGAAGCCATGGGACAGCTCTACGAGCAGTACTTC
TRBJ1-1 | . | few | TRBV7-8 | CASSSGHKNTEAFF | TGTGCCAGCAGTTCTGGACATAAGAACACTGAAGCTTTCTTT
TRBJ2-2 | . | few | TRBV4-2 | CASSQDGAAGELFF | TGTGCCAGCAGCCAAGATGGGGCGGCCGGGGAGCTGTTTTTT
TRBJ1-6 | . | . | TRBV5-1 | CASSLESNRNSPLHF | TGCGCCAGCAGCTTGGAGTCTAACAGGAATTCACCCCTCCACTTT
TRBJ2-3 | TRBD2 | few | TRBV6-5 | CASSYSGGLQYF | TGTGCCAGCAGTTACTCCGGGGGACTACAGTATTTT
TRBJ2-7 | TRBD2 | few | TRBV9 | CASSVEPSGLAYEQYF | TGTGCCAGCAGCGTAGAACCCTCGGGACTAGCCTACGAGCAGTACTTC
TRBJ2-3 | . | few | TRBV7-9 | CASSYRVTDTQYF | TGTGCCAGCAGCTACAGGGTCACAGATACGCAGTATTTT
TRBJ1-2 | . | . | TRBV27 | CASSFRLEAGGYTF | TGTGCCAGCAGTTTTAGATTGGAAGCGGGAGGCTACACCTTC
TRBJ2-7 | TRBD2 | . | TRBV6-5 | CASSSGGFYEQYF | TGTGCGAGCTCCAGCGGGGGTTTCTACGAGCAGTACTTC
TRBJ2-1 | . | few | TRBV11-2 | CASSSAYMGRGSDEQFF | TGTGCCAGCAGCTCTGCCTATATGGGAAGGGGGTCGGATGAGCAGTTCTTC
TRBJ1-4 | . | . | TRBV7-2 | CASSLTGTVGEKLFF | TGTGCCAGCAGTCTTACAGGGACCGTTGGGGAAAAACTGTTTTTT
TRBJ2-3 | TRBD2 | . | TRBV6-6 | CASSPPEAGSGDTQYF | TGTGCCAGCAGCCCCCCCGAAGCGGGATCGGGAGATACGCAGTATTTT
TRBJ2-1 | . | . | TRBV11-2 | CASRLASYNEQFF | TGTGCCAGCAGACTAGCCTCCTACAATGAGCAGTTCTTC
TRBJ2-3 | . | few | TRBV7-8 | CASSFSSYSTDTQYF | TGTGCCAGCAGCTTCAGTAGCTATTCCACAGATACGCAGTATTTT
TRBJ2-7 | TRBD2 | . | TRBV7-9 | CASSFGTSWYEQYF | TGTGCCAGCAGCTTCGGGACTAGCTGGTACGAGCAGTACTTC
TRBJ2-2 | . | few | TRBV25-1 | CASSESPGRTNTGELFF | TGTGCCAGCAGTGAAAGTCCAGGCCGAACGAACACCGGGGAGCTGTTTTTT
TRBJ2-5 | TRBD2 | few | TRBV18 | CASSPRSSGGYLETQYF | TGTGCCAGCTCACCTCGAAGCAGCGGGGGGTATTTGGAGACCCAGTACTTC
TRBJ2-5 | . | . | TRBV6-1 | CASSVLPALETQYF | TGTGCCAGCAGTGTCCTTCCCGCGCTGGAGACCCAGTACTTC
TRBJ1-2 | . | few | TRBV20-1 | CSAPQAGGYTF | TGCAGTGCTCCCCAGGCGGGAGGCTACACCTTC
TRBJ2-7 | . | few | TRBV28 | CASSPGQSGYEQYF | TGTGCCAGCAGTCCGGGACAATCAGGGTACGAGCAGTACTTC
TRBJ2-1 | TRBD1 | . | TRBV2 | CASSVDRGNEQFF | TGTGCCAGCAGCGTGGACAGGGGGAATGAGCAGTTCTTC
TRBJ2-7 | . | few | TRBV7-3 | CASGQFNEQYF | TGTGCCAGCGGTCAGTTCAACGAGCAGTACTTC
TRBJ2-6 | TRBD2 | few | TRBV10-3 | CAIRGTSGGDGANVLTF | TGTGCCATCAGAGGGACTAGCGGGGGAGACGGGGCCAACGTCCTGACTTTC
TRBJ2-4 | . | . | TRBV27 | CASSWRDSGNIQYF | TGTGCCAGCAGTTGGAGGGACAGCGGAAACATTCAGTACTTC
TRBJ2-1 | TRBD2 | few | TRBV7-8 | CASSLTRAGGPSSYNEQFF | TGTGCCAGCAGCTTAACCAGAGCGGGGGGTCCTAGCTCCTACAATGAGCAGTTCTTC
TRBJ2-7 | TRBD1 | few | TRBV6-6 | CASRPGGASYEQYF | TGTGCCAGCCGCCCAGGGGGCGCTTCCTACGAGCAGTACTTC
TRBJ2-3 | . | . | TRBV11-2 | CASSLGTLFSTDTQYF | TGTGCCAGCAGCTTAGGGACTCTTTTTAGCACAGATACGCAGTATTTT
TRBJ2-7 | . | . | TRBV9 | CASSVVHSTHEQYF | TGTGCCAGCAGCGTAGTGCATAGCACCCACGAGCAGTACTTC
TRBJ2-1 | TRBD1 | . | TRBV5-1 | CASSLPTGDRNEQFF | TGCGCCAGCAGCTTACCGACAGGGGATAGAAATGAGCAGTTCTTC
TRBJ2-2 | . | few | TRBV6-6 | CASSYVQNTGELFF | TGTGCCAGCAGTTACGTCCAGAACACCGGGGAGCTGTTTTTT
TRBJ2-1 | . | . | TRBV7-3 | CASSSGTGSYNEQFF | TGTGCCAGCAGCTCCGGGACTGGCTCCTACAATGAGCAGTTCTTC
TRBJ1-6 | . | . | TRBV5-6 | CASFDSRLTYNSPLHF | TGTGCCAGCTTCGACTCTCGGCTTACCTATAATTCACCCCTCCACTTT
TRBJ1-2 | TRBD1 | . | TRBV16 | CASSVLGQGAGGYTF | TGTGCCAGCAGCGTCTTGGGACAGGGGGCAGGAGGCTACACCTTC
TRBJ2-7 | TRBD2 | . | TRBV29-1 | CSVGGTYEQYF | TGCAGCGTCGGGGGGACCTACGAGCAGTACTTC
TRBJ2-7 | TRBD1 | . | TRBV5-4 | CASSNRDRSSYEQYF | TGTGCCAGCAGCAACCGGGACAGGAGCTCCTACGAGCAGTACTTC
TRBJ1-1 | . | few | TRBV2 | CASNSVRGNTEAFF | TGTGCCAGCAATTCTGTTAGGGGCAACACTGAAGCTTTCTTT
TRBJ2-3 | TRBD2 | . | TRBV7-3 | CASSSGLAEQYF | TGTGCCAGCAGCTCCGGACTAGCGGAGCAGTATTTT
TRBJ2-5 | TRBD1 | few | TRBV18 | CASSTTGEETQYF | TGTGCCAGCTCAACGACAGGGGAAGAGACCCAGTACTTC
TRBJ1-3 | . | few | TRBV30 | CAWSGRGSGNTIYF | TGTGCCTGGAGTGGAAGGGGGTCTGGAAACACCATATATTTT
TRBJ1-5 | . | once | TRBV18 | CASSPAGSNQPQHF | TGTGCCAGCTCACCAGCGGGAAGCAATCAGCCCCAGCATTTT
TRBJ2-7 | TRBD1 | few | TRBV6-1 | CASNAGTGSSYEQYF | TGTGCCAGCAACGCCGGGACAGGGAGCTCCTACGAGCAGTACTTC
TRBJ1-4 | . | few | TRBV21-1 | CASSKGGGDLEKLFF | TGTGCCAGCAGCAAAGGAGGGGGCGACCTCGAAAAACTGTTTTTT
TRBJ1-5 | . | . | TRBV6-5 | CASSHLYPSNQPQHF | TGTGCCAGCAGTCACCTCTACCCCAGCAATCAGCCCCAGCATTTT
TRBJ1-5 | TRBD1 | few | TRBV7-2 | CASSSDRGHQPQHF | TGTGCCAGCAGCTCGGACAGGGGTCATCAGCCCCAGCATTTT
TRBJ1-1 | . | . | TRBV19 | CATSQGFFEAFF | TGTGCCACTTCTCAGGGGTTCTTTGAAGCTTTCTTT
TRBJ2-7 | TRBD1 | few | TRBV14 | CASSQAGGRSYEQYF | TGTGCCAGCAGCCAAGCAGGGGGCAGGTCCTACGAGCAGTACTTC
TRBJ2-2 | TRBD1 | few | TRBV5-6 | CASSVTGTGITGELFF | TGTGCCAGCAGCGTTACCGGGACAGGGATAACCGGGGAGCTGTTTTTT
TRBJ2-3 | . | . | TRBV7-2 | CASSLTADTQYF | TGTGCCAGCAGCCTCACTGCAGATACGCAGTATTTT
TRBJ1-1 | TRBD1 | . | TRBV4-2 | CASSPGQGGTEAFF | TGTGCCAGCAGCCCGGGACAGGGGGGCACTGAAGCTTTCTTT
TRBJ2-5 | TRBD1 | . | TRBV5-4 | CASSGDRAGKGQYF | TGTGCCAGCAGCGGGGACAGGGCTGGGAAAGGCCAGTACTTC
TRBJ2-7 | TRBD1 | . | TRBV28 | CATGQASYEQYF | TGTGCCACTGGACAGGCCTCCTACGAGCAGTACTTC
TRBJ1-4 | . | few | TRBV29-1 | CSVRGPNEKLFF | TGCAGCGTACGGGGTCCAAATGAAAAACTGTTTTTT
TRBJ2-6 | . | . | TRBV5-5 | CASSGGPSNVLTF | TGTGCCAGCAGCGGCGGGCCCTCCAACGTCCTGACTTTC
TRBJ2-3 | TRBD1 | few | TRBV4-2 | CASSPSRDSFTDTQYF | TGTGCCAGCAGCCCAAGCCGGGACAGTTTCACAGATACGCAGTATTTT
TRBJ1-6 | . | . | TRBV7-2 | CASSLARNNNSPLHF | TGTGCCAGCAGCTTAGCGAGGAATAATAATTCACCCCTCCACTTT